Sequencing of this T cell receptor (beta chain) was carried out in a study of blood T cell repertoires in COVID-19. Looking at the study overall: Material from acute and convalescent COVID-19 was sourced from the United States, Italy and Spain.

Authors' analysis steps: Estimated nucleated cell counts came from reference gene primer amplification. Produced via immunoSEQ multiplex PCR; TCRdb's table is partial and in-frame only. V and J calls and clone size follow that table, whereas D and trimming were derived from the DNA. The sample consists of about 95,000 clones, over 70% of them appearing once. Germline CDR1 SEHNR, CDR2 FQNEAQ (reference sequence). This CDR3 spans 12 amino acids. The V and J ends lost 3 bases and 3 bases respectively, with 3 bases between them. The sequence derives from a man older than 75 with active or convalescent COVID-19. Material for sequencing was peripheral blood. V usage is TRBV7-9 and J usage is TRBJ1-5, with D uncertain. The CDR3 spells CASSFINQPQHF. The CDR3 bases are TGTGCCAGCAGCTTTATCAATCAGCCCCAGCATTTT.